Presented here are 17 T cell receptor beta chains from one specimen sequenced in a study of T cells in Graves' hyperthyroidism and ophthalmopathy. Researchers amplified the TCR beta CDR3 regions from RNA transcripts. The HTBI primer set drove a first-round RT-PCR of the TCR CDR3. TCRdb fed the multiplex PCR reads into MiXCR, producing one record per CDR3 protein. Here the sample spans more than 650,000 distinct CDR3 sequences, 14% being singletons. Sequencing was done on a sample of blood. These receptors came from a young woman with Graves' hyperthyroidism.

This clonotype appeared many times. V usage is TRBV5-5 and J usage is TRBJ1-6; D remains ambiguous. The CDR3 is made up of 15 amino acids. In germline, CDR1 is SGHKS, CDR2 YYEKEE (reference sequence). V lost 1 base to trimming and J lost 4 bases, with 9 bases between them. The CDR3 DNA follows: TGTGCCAGCAGCTTGAACGGAATATATAATTCACCCCTCCACTTT. This sequence encodes CASSLNGIYNSPLHF.

This clonotype appeared a few times. The genes are TRBV20-1 and TRBJ1-2, with D possibly TRBD1 on 6 matching bases. Between the trimmed V and J ends, which lost 4 bases and 7 bases, there was a span of 13 bases. This CDR3 contains 12 residues. Germline CDR1 and CDR2: DFQATT and SNEGSKA (reference sequence). As DNA, the CDR3 is TGCAGTGCTACCCAGGGGTTTGGTGGCTACACCTTC. Translation: CSATQGFGGYTF.

This clonotype was detected ten times or more. This chain connects TRBV12-3 or TRBV12-4 to TRBJ2-1; 9 nucleotides match TRBD1. V gave up 0 bases and J gave up 3 bases; unmatched junction bases: 3. This CDR3 is built from 16 residues. The CDR3 spells CASSLAGQGGYNEQFF. CDR3 nucleotide sequence: TGTGCCAGCAGTTTAGCGGGACAGGGAGGCTACAATGAGCAGTTCTTC.

This clonotype came up many times. The chain recombines TRBV11-2 with TRBJ2-1; 9 positions match TRBD2. Looked up from germline, CDR1 is SGHAT and CDR2 is FQNNGV. V was clipped by 5 bases and J by 8 bases; unmatched bases: 10. The length of the CDR3 is 15 residues. DNA of the CDR3: TGTGCCAGCAGCCCCGCGGGCGGGAGGGCCCATGAGCAGTTCTTC. This sequence encodes CASSPAGGRAHEQFF.

The chain carries TRBV19 and TRBJ2-5, with TRBD1 identical over 8 bases. This CDR3 is 15 amino acids long. CDR1 is LNHDA, CDR2 SQIVND, per germline (reference sequence). V gave up 4 bases and J gave up 1 base; unmatched junction bases: 5. This chain's CDR3 is CASSTGTGRQETQYF. CDR3 DNA: TGTGCCAGTAGTACCGGGACAGGCCGCCAAGAGACCCAGTACTTC. Looking up the rest from reference TRBV19 and TRBJ2-5 gives the full variable domain: DGGITQSPKYLFRKEGQNVTLSCEQNLNHDAMYWYRQDPGQGLRLIYYSQIVNDFQKGDIAEGYSVSREKKESFPLTVTSAQKNPTAFYLCASSTGTGRQETQYFGPGTRLLVL.

This clonotype was detected only a few times. V usage is TRBV11-2 and J usage is TRBJ2-5; a weak D match, TRBD2 (5 bases). Germline-derived CDR1 and CDR2 are SGHAT and FQNNGV. The V end was cut by 5 bases, the J end by 5 bases, with 24 bases between. This CDR3 region has 17 residues. The CDR3 region is CASSQGLSRGMGETQYF. The CDR3 DNA is TGTGCCAGCAGCCAAGGATTGTCTAGAGGGATGGGCGAGACCCAGTACTTC.

This clonotype was seen at least ten times. The rearrangement uses TRBV7-9 and TRBJ1-1, with D unclear. Trimming took 5 bases from V and 0 from J, leaving 10 bases between them. The CDR3 is made up of 14 amino acids. Germline V gene lookup returns CDR1 SEHNR and CDR2 FQNEAQ (reference sequence). The CDR3: CASSPESMNTEAFF. CDR3 bases: TGTGCCAGCAGCCCCGAGAGTATGAACACTGAAGCTTTCTTT.

This clonotype came up a few times. The J gene is TRBJ1-4, the V gene TRBV27; 7 nucleotides agree with TRBD1. J lost 6 bases, V lost 3 bases, and 10 bases had no gene match. The CDR3 extends over 16 amino acids. CDR1 is MNHEY and CDR2 is SMNVEV in the germline V gene (reference sequence). The CDR3: CASSFSAGDSYEKLFF. The DNA of the CDR3 is TGTGCCAGCAGTTTTTCGGCTGGGGACAGCTATGAAAAACTGTTTTTT.

This clonotype was observed at least ten times. This rearrangement joins TRBV12-3 or TRBV12-4 to TRBJ1-5, with D unresolved. This CDR3 has 15 residues. Trimming shortened V by 7 bases and J by 7 bases, and 20 bases separated the two germline ends. Written as DNA, the CDR3 is TGTGCCAGCACTCTACCGGGGAGGGTACGACAGCCCCAGCATTTT. Amino acids: CASTLPGRVRQPQHF.

This clonotype has a handful of counts. The chain couples TRBV6-1 to TRBJ1-2; D perhaps matches TRBD1 (6 bases). Trimming shortened V by 6 bases and J by 6 bases, and 14 bases separated the two germline ends. This CDR3 contains 13 residues. Germline V CDR1 and CDR2: MNHNS, SASEGT. CDR3 sequence reads: CASRSPAGDGYTF. CDR3 sequence (DNA): TGTGCCAGCAGGTCTCCAGCAGGGGATGGCTACACCTTC.

Of note for this clonotype: The junction differs from germline at one of its ends, possibly a read error. This chain uses TRBV3-1 with TRBJ2-7; 7 bases fit TRBD1. This CDR3 is built from 15 residues. Germline V gene sequence: CDR1 LGHDT, CDR2 YNNKEL (reference sequence). In DNA, the CDR3 is TGTGCCAGCAGTCGACAGGGCATTAAGATCTACAAGCAGTACTTC. Protein product: CASSRQGIKIYKQYF.

The chain carries TRBV2 and TRBJ1-2; D ambiguous. The CDR3 totals 15 residues. Germline V gene lookup returns CDR1 SNHLY and CDR2 FYNNEI. V was trimmed by 4 bases and J by 2 bases, leaving 14 bases between them. The CDR3 protein is CASSVSRQLNYGYTF. In nucleotides, the CDR3 is TGTGCCAGCAGTGTAAGCAGACAACTAAACTATGGCTACACCTTC.

This clonotype was detected a few times. The chain joins TRBV7-2 to TRBJ2-3; D tentatively fits TRBD1 or TRBD2 (5 bases each). The CDR3 extends over 17 amino acids. The germline CDR1 and CDR2 sequences are SGHTA and FQGNSA. V was clipped by 5 bases and J by 1 base, with 19 bases between them. The CDR3 DNA sequence: TGTGCCAGCAGCCCCCCGGGGCCGCTCGTTCGCACAGATACGCAGTATTTT. Its translation is CASSPPGPLVRTDTQYF.

This clonotype was seen ten or more times. The chain has TRBV6-5 and TRBJ2-1, with D perhaps given as TRBD1 or TRBD2 (5 bases each). In germline, CDR1 is MNHEY, CDR2 SVGAGI. The CDR3 is 16 amino acids. Deletions cut 0 bases from V and 8 bases from J, with 17 bases between. The CDR3 nucleotides are TGTGCCAGCAGTTACTCGAGGGGTGAACACCTTGATGAGCAGTTCTTC. Protein: CASSYSRGEHLDEQFF.

This clonotype was seen ten or more times. The chain has TRBV11-2 and TRBJ2-7; tentative D call: TRBD2 (5 bases). Germline CDR1 SGHAT, CDR2 FQNNGV. The CDR3 is 17 amino acids. Trimming took off 5 bases at V and 4 bases at J, with 24 bases between the two ends. The CDR3 region is CASSHPRGRGSPYEQYF. CDR3 nucleotide sequence: TGTGCCAGCAGCCATCCAAGAGGTCGGGGTAGTCCTTACGAGCAGTACTTC.

This rearrangement joins TRBV19 to TRBJ1-1, with D hard to call. The CDR3 loop spans 13 amino acids. V lost 3 bases and J 4 bases, leaving 9 bases between the germline ends. Germline lookup yields CDR1 LNHDA and CDR2 SQIVND (reference sequence). In DNA form, the CDR3 reads TGTGCCAGTAGTATTGCAGCGATCACTGAAGCTTTCTTT. Translating it yields CASSIAAITEAFF.

In this sample, this clonotype turned up many times. The J gene is TRBJ2-5, the V gene TRBV11-2, with TRBD2 matching over 10 bases. CDR3 length: 17 residues. Trimming cost V 0 bases and J 2 bases; bases outside gene matches: 6. The germline V gene has CDR1 SGHAT and CDR2 FQNNGV. The CDR3 loop reads CASSLEYSGRNQETQYF. In nucleotides, the CDR3 is TGTGCCAGCAGCTTAGAATATAGCGGGAGGAATCAAGAGACCCAGTACTTC. The full variable domain, rest sourced from reference TRBV11-2 and TRBJ2-5, is EAGVAQSPRYKIIEKRQSVAFWCNPISGHATLYWYQQILGQGPKLLIQFQNNGVVDDSQLPKDRFSAERLKGVDSTLKIQPAKLEDSAVYLCASSLEYSGRNQETQYFGPGTRLLVL.